This TCR beta chain was captured in a study of T cell repertoires in cytomegalovirus infection (dated by TCRdb to the late 2010s). About the full investigation: The HLA type of each donor mattered for the analysis, because public TCR beta signatures pointed to carriage of CMV infection along with the matching HLA type.

The germline V gene (reference sequence) supplies CDR1 LNHDA and CDR2 SQIVND. The CDR3 runs 13 amino acids, cysteine and phenylalanine included. The retained sequence is limited to the CDR3, 39 bases, with the frame set at the first base. Deletion took 9 bases off V and 4 bases off J, with a span of 15 bases between the germline ends. Sequenced on an Illumina HiSeq 1500. Starting from the raw public reads, TCRdb applied fastp trimming at Q25, assembled clones with MiXCR and retained in-frame beta chains. A single entry per CDR3 protein holds the most common genes and DNA from its merged rows. Within this sample are 150,000 to 200,000 distinct CDR3 sequences, with 28% of them counted one time only. Jointly, the top ten make up just over 30% of the sample. A few counts support this clonotype. What this receptor recognizes is not known. It has no much larger one-base neighbor in the sample; base qualities were not kept.

Study-wide conclusions, independent of this receptor: The ex vivo response was dominated by HLA-C-restricted CMV-specific TCR beta clonotypes, which also provided the single most frequent clonotype in two of eight donors. In both this cohort and an independent roughly 350-donor cohort, the cumulative frequency of public TCR beta family members distinguished carriers of CMV infection plus the relevant HLA type.

Sequencing was performed on PBMCs. The V gene is TRBV19 and the J gene is TRBJ1-1; the best D guess is TRBD1, with 6 bases matching. This TCR came from a human donor in good health (CMV status not recorded). Some clones in this sample may be carry-over from other donors' samples. The DNA sequence is TGTGCCAGCTGGAACAGGGAGGGCACTGAAGCTTTCTTT. The translation is CASWNREGTEAFF.